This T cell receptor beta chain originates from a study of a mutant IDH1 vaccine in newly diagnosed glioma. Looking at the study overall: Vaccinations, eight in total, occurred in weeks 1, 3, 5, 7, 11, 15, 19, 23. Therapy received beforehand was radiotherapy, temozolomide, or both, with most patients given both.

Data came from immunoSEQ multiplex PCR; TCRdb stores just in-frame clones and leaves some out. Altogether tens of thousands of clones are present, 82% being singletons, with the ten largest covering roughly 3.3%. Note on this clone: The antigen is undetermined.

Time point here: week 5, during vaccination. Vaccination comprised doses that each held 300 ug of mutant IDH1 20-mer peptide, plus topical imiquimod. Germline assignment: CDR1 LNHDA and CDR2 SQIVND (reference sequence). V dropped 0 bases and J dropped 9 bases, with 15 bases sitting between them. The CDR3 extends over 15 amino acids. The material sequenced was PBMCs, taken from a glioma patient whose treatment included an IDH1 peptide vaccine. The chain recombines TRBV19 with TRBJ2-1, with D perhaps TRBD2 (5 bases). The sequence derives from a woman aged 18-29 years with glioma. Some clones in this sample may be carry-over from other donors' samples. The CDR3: CASSIDSRSRGEQFF. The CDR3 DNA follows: TGTGCCAGTAGTATAGACTCGCGGTCTCGGGGTGAGCAGTTCTTC.